A single sample gave rise to the 5 T cell receptor beta chains below, sequenced in a study of blood T cells in healthy people across ages. Next came a second PCR, run for about 7 to 12 cycles, which used a sample-barcoded 5' primer along with a J-beta primer mix. TCRdb fed the 5' RACE reads into MiXCR, producing one record per CDR3 protein. The sample holds some 1,500,000 distinct CDR3 sequences, approximately 39% seen once. Sequencing was performed on blood. These receptors were obtained from a young woman in good health.

V and J are TRBV2 and TRBJ1-5; D not certain. Trimming shortened V by 1 base and J by 9 bases, and 13 bases separated the two germline ends. The CDR3 is 14 residues long. Looked up from germline, CDR1 is SNHLY and CDR2 is FYNNEI. CDR3 protein: CASSEGREGRPQHF. The CDR3 DNA follows: TGTGCCAGCAGTGAAGGGAGGGAAGGGCGGCCCCAGCATTTT.

The CDR3 loop is CASSVGTGGGYKNIQYF. The CDR3 bases are TGTGCCAGCAGCGTAGGAACTGGCGGGGGTTACAAAAACATTCAGTACTTC. The rearrangement joins TRBV9 to TRBJ2-4, with TRBD2 matching over 7 bases. The CDR3 loop spans 17 amino acids. In germline, CDR1 is SGDLS, CDR2 YYNGEE. The ends lost 0 bases at V and 3 bases at J; junction bases unmatched: 9.

Ten or more counts support this clonotype. This sequence joins TRBV29-1 and TRBJ1-2, with D possibly being TRBD1 (5 bases). The CDR3 covers 15 residues. V gave up 6 bases and J gave up 6 bases, with 23 bases separating them. Germline assignment: CDR1 SQVTM and CDR2 ANQGSEA. The CDR3 DNA sequence: TGCAGCGTAGCTACCTCGGACTTCCGGGGACATGGCTACACCTTC. Translation gives CSVATSDFRGHGYTF.

V and J are TRBV27 and TRBJ1-2; D not resolved. Germline-derived CDR1 and CDR2 are MNHEY and SMNVEV (reference sequence). The CDR3 totals 14 residues. The ends were cut back, 3 bases at V and 5 bases at J, with 13 bases in the middle. The CDR3 DNA follows: TGTGCCAGCAGTTTGGGCGGATGGCTTTATGGCTACACCTTC. It is translated as CASSLGGWLYGYTF.

In this sample, this clonotype turned up a few times. The chain is built from TRBV4-3 and TRBJ1-4; 9 positions agree with TRBD1. With V trimmed by 1 base and J by 7 bases, 10 bases remained unmatched. The CDR3 totals 17 residues. CDR1 is LGHNA and CDR2 is YSLEER in the germline V gene. The CDR3 DNA follows: TGCGCCAGCAGCCAAGCCCCCGGTGGGACAGGGTTTGAAAAACTGTTTTTT. Translating gives CASSQAPGGTGFEKLFF.